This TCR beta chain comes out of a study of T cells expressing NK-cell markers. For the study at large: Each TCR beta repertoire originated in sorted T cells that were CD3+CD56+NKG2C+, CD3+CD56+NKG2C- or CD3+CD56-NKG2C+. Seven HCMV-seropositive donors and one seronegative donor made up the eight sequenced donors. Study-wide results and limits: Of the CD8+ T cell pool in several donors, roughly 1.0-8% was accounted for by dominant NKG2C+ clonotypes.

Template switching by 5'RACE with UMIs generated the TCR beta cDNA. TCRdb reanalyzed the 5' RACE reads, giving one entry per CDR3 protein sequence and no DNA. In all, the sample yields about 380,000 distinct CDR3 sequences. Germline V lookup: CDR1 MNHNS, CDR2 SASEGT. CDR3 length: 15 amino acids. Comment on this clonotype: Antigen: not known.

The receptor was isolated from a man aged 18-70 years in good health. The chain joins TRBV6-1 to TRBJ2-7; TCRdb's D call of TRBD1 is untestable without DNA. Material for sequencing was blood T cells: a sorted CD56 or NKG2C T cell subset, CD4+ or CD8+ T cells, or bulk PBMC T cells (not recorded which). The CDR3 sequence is CASSPRRTGDYEQYF.